These 8 T cell receptor beta chains share one sample of origin, sequenced in a study of CD8 T cells in Susac syndrome. When the RNA was reverse transcribed, random hexamers were used with an input of roughly 0.45 to 1 ug. TCRdb passed the immunoSEQ multiplex PCR reads through MiXCR, listing each CDR3 protein once. The table lists about 52,000 distinct CDR3 sequences, just over 90% of them singletons. Sequenced input: CD8+ T cells from PBMCs. The source of these receptors is a human donor with multiple sclerosis.

In DNA form, the CDR3 reads TGCGGGGCCGGGACACCGAACACTGAAGCTTTCTTT. It specifies CGAGTPNTEAFF. V and J are TRBV29-1 and TRBJ1-1, with a tentative D call TRBD1 (6 bases). CDR1 and CDR2 from the germline V gene are SQVTM and ANQGSEA. The length of the CDR3 is 12 residues.

The rearrangement uses TRBV7-9 and TRBJ1-1, with D perhaps matching TRBD1 (5 bases). The V and J ends lost 6 bases and 6 bases respectively, with 17 bases between them. CDR3 length: 14 residues. Germline V gene lookup returns CDR1 SEHNR and CDR2 FQNEAQ (reference sequence). CDR3 DNA: TGTGCCAGCAGTTTCTCGGGACTTGGAGCTGAAGCTTTCTTT. As protein: CASSFSGLGAEAFF.

V and J are TRBV6-5 and TRBJ1-5; the D is unclear. The CDR3 length is 13 residues. V dropped 2 bases and J dropped 7 bases, with 9 bases sitting between them. Per the germline V gene, CDR1 is MNHEY and CDR2 is SVGAGI. CDR3 region: CASSYGSGQPQHF. DNA for the CDR3: TGTGCCAGCAGTTACGGGTCGGGCCAGCCCCAGCATTTT.

The V call is TRBV14, the J call TRBJ2-3; tentatively, D is TRBD1 (6 bases). Germline V gene sequence: CDR1 SGHDN, CDR2 FVKESK. The CDR3 spans 17 residues. Between the trimmed V and J ends, which lost 3 bases and 0 bases, there was a span of 16 bases. The CDR3 coding sequence is TGTGCCAGCAGCCATGTGGACAGCCTTACTAGCACAGATACGCAGTATTTT. As protein: CASSHVDSLTSTDTQYF.

V usage is TRBV20-1 and J usage is TRBJ1-1, with 9 bases identical to TRBD1. Germline V gives CDR1 DFQATT, CDR2 SNEGSKA (reference sequence). CDR3 length: 13 residues. Germline trimming cut 6 bases from V and 6 bases from J; bases unmatched to any gene: 8. CDR3 residues: CSAGTGWLSEAFF. CDR3 coding DNA: TGCAGTGCAGGGACAGGGTGGCTGTCTGAAGCTTTCTTT.

CDR3 sequence reads: CASSIGQGGSGYTF. CDR3 DNA sequence: TGTGCCAGCAGCATCGGACAGGGTGGAAGTGGCTACACCTTC. This chain uses TRBV7-9 with TRBJ1-2; 8 bases agree with TRBD1. The CDR3 spans 14 residues. J was trimmed by 7 bases and V by 5 bases; bases with no gene match: 9. CDR1 is SEHNR and CDR2 is FQNEAQ in the germline V gene (reference sequence).

The chain carries TRBV2 and TRBJ1-2; TRBD1 agrees at 8 bases. This CDR3 spans 14 amino acids. Germline trimming cut 4 bases from V and 8 bases from J; bases unmatched to any gene: 9. The germline V gene encodes CDR1 SNHLY and CDR2 FYNNEI. CDR3 amino acids: CASSVSGGVRGYTF. CDR3 in DNA: TGTGCCAGCAGTGTCTCAGGGGGCGTACGGGGCTACACCTTC.

V usage is TRBV6-4 and J usage is TRBJ1-1; possibly TRBD1 for D (5 bases). Germline lookup yields CDR1 MRHNA and CDR2 SNTAGT. The V gene lost 5 bases and the J gene lost 4 bases, with 11 bases spanning the gap. CDR3 size: 13 residues. CDR3 DNA: TGTGCCAGCAGTCAGGGCGCGAGCACTGAAGCTTTCTTT. This codes for CASSQGASTEAFF.